The present T cell receptor (beta chain) was sequenced within a study of blood T cell repertoires in COVID-19. Study-level background: Acute and convalescent COVID-19 specimens originated in the United States, Italy and Spain. In each case, the material was cDNA or gDNA derived from T cells, B-cell-depleted T cells, or PBMCs.

In the authors' methods: Amplifying reference gene primers gave estimates of nucleated cell counts. Repertoires were generated with immunoSEQ multiplex PCR, while TCRdb's copy carries only in-frame clones and drops some. For V, J and clone size, that table is used; D and trimming come from the DNA. The sample records 150,000 to 180,000 clones, 65% to 90% being singletons. CDR1 is GTSNPN, CDR2 SVGIG, per germline (reference sequence). This CDR3 has 12 residues. V was trimmed by 4 bases and J by 8 bases, leaving 11 bases between them. Patients of the Seattle cohort, enrolled during active infection, were followed longitudinally.

The specimen was peripheral blood. The chain recombines TRBV30 with TRBJ1-4; TRBD1 is a possible D gene (6 bases). This sequence was found in an older woman with COVID-19, enrolled during active disease. In DNA form, the CDR3 reads TGTGCCTGGACTCCGGGGACAGAAAAACTGTTTTTT. It specifies CAWTPGTEKLFF.